The clone carrying this TCR beta chain was detected a few times. This sample stems from a study of beta chain features in type 1 diabetes. Of the isolated RNA, all was reverse transcribed, and so the sequenced material was expressed TCRB transcripts. Assay used: immunoSEQ multiplex PCR; TCRdb lists only in-frame clones, some missing. In the table there are 30,000 to 45,000 clones, around 64% of which are singletons. Germline CDR1 LNHNV, CDR2 YYDKDF (reference sequence). V was clipped by 0 bases and J by 0 bases; unmatched bases: 6. The CDR3 covers 17 residues. The TCR originated in a woman aged 30 to 39 in good health. J is TRBJ2-5 and V is TRBV15, with TRBD2 matching over 8 bases. The specimen sequenced was Tregs from blood. Written as DNA, the CDR3 is TGTGCCACCAGCAGAGATCGGCCGGGGGGGTACCAAGAGACCCAGTACTTC. This sequence encodes CATSRDRPGGYQETQYF.